This TCR beta chain was sequenced during a study of blood T cells in healthy people across ages. CDR1 LGHNA and CDR2 YSLEER come from the germline V gene. CDR3 size: 14 residues. V lost 4 bases and J lost 7, with 13 bases in between. Primers used in a second PCR of roughly 6 to 11 cycles were a sample-barcoded 5' primer and a J-beta primer mix. One entry per CDR3 protein results from TCRdb running MiXCR on the 5' RACE reads. The repertoire includes about 580,000 distinct CDR3 sequences, around 48% of them detected once, and roughly 24% sits in the top ten. As regards this clonotype: Its antigen is currently unknown.

The study drew donors from healthy Caucasian individuals in Russia aged roughly 6 to 100. Study findings and constraints: TCR beta diversity per million T cells fell roughly linearly with age.

This TCR was sampled from a man aged 80 or over in good health. This chain connects TRBV4-3 to TRBJ2-2; possibly TRBD1 for D (5 bases). The specimen sequenced was blood. In DNA, the CDR3 is TGCGCCAGCAGCCGGGGCAGGGCGATCGGGGAGCTGTTTTTT. Translated, it gives CASSRGRAIGELFF.